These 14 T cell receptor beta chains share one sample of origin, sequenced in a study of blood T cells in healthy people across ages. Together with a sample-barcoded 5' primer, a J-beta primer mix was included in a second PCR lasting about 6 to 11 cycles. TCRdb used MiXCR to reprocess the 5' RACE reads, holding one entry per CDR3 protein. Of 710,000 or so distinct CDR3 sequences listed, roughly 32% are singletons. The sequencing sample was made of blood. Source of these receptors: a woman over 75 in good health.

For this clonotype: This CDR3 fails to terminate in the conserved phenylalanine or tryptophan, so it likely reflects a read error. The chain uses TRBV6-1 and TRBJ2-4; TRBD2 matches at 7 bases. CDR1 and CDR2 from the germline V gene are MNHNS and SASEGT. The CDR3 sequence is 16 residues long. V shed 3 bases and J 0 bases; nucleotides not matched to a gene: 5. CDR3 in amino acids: CASSEGGALAKNIQYV. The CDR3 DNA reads TGTGCCAGCAGTGAGGGAGGGGCACTAGCCAAAAACATTCAGTACGTC.

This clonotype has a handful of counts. The CDR3 region is CASHPGQSPSYEQYF. The DNA of the CDR3 is TGTGCCAGCCACCCCGGACAGTCGCCTTCCTACGAGCAGTACTTC. The chain uses TRBV28 and TRBJ2-7; D might be TRBD1 (6 bases). The germline V gene has CDR1 MDHEN and CDR2 SYDVKM. V shed 8 bases and J shed 1 base, with 18 bases lying between them. The CDR3 covers 15 residues.

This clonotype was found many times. The CDR3 loop is CSAKVGGVGAQPQHF. The CDR3 DNA reads as TGCAGTGCTAAGGTCGGGGGGGTCGGGGCCCAGCCCCAGCATTTT. The J gene is TRBJ1-5, the V gene TRBV20-1; the D gene is possibly TRBD1 (5 bases). Per the germline V gene, CDR1 is DFQATT and CDR2 is SNEGSKA (reference sequence). This CDR3 has 15 amino acids. V was pared by 4 bases and J by 7 bases, with 20 bases between.

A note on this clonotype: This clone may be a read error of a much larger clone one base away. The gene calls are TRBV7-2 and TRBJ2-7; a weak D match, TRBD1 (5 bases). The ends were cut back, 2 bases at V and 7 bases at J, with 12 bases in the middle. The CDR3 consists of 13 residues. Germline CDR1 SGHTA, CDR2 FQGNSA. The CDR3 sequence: CASSLLREGEQYF. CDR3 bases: TGTGCCAGCAGCTTACTCAGGGAAGGGGAGCAGTACTTC.

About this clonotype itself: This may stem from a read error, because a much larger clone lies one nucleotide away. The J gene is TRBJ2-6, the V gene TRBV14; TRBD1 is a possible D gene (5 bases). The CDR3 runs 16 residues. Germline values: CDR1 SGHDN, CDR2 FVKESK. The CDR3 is CASSPGSQPGANVRTF. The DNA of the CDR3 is TGTGCCAGCAGCCCAGGGTCCCAACCTGGGGCCAACGTCCGGACTTTC.

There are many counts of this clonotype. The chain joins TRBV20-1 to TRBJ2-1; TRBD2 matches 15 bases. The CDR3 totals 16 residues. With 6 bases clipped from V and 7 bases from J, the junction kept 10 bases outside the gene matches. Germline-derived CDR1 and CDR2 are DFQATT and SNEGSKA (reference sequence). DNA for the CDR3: TGCAGTGCGGATAGGACTAGCGGGGGGGCCTTGAATGAGCAGTTCTTC. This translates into CSADRTSGGALNEQFF.

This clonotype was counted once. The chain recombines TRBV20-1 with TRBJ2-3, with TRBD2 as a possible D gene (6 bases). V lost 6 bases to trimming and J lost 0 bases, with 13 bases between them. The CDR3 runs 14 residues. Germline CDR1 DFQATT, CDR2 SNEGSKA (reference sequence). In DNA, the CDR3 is TGCAGTGCCAGGTCGGGAGATAGCACAGATACGCAGTATTTT. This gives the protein CSARSGDSTDTQYF.

CDR3 amino acids: CASSWGAAYNEQFF. DNA for the CDR3: TGTGCCAGCAGTTGGGGGGCAGCCTACAATGAGCAGTTCTTC. The chain carries TRBV12-3 or TRBV12-4 and TRBJ2-1; perhaps D is TRBD1 or TRBD2 (6 bases each). CDR3 length: 14 residues. The V end lost 4 bases, the J end lost 2 bases, and 9 bases lay between the germline ends.

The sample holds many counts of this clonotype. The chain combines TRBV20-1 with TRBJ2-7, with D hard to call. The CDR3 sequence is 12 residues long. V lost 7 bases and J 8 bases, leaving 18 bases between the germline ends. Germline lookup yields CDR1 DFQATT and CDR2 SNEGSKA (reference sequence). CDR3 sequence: CSVSRTAAKQYF. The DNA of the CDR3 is TGCAGTGTCTCCCGGACGGCGGCCAAGCAGTACTTC.

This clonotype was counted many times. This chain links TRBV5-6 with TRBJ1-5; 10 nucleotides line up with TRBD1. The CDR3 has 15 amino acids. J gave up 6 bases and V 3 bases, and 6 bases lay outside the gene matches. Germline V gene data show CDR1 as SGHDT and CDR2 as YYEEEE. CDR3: CASSWGTGDSQPQHF. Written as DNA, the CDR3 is TGTGCCAGCAGCTGGGGGACAGGGGACAGTCAGCCCCAGCATTTT. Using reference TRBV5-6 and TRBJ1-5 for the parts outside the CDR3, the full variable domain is DAGVTQSPTHLIKTRGQQVTLRCSPKSGHDTVSWYQQALGQGPQFIFQYYEEEERQRGNFPDRFSGHQFPNYSSELNVNALLLGDSALYLCASSWGTGDSQPQHFGDGTRLSIL.

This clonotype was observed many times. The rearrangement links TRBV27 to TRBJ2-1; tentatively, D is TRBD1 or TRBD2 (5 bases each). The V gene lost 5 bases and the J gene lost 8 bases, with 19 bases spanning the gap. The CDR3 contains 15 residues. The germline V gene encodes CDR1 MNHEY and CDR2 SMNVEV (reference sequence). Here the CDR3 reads CASSRFLSLGDEQFF. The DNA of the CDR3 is TGTGCCAGCAGTCGTTTTTTGAGCTTGGGGGATGAGCAGTTCTTC.

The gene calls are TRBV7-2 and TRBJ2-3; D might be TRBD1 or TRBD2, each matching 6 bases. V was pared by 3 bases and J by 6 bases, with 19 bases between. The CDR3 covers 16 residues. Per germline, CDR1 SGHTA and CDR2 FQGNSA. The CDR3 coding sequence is TGTGCCAGCAGCTTGGGGGGCCCTGCCAAGGGGGATACGCAGTATTTT. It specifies CASSLGGPAKGDTQYF.

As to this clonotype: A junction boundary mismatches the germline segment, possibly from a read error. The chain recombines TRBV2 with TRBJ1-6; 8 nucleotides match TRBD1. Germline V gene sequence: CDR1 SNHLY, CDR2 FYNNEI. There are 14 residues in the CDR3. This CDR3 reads CVSRLQGAGSPLHF. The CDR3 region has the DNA TGTGTCAGCAGGCTTCAGGGGGCCGGTTCACCCCTCCACTTT.

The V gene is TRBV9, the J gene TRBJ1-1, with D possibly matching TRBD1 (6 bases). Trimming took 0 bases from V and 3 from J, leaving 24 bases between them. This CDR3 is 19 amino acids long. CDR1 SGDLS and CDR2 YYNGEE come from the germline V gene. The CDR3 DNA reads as TGTGCCAGCAGCGTAGTCCCAATCCTGACGCTCCCAGGGGACACTGAAGCTTTCTTT. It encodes CASSVVPILTLPGDTEAFF.